Following are 19 T cell receptor beta chains from one sample sequenced in a study of blood T cell repertoires in COVID-19. Assay: immunoSEQ multiplex PCR; the TCRdb copy retains only in-frame clones and omits some. This sample carries 300,000 or so clones, around 87% of them seen once, and the ten largest clones take approximately 1.6%. The sequenced material came from peripheral blood. These receptors originate from a middle-aged woman who had recovered from COVID-19.

The genes are TRBV5-5 and TRBJ1-6, with D perhaps matching TRBD1 (5 bases). The CDR3 is 15 residues long. Germline CDR1 and CDR2: SGHKS and YYEKEE (reference sequence). V lost 0 bases and J 10 bases, leaving 14 bases between the germline ends. In DNA form, the CDR3 reads TGTGCCAGCAGCTTGGGCGTGACAGACCAGTCACCCCTCCACTTT. Translated, it gives CASSLGVTDQSPLHF.

The chain couples TRBV18 to TRBJ1-5; D unresolved. Trimming left V 4 bases short and J 5 bases short, with 15 bases between. The V gene's germline CDR1 is KGHSH and CDR2 LQKENI. CDR3 length equals 15 residues. The CDR3 region is CASSRVMTSDQPQHF. In DNA, the CDR3 is TGTGCCAGCTCACGCGTTATGACATCAGATCAGCCCCAGCATTTT.

The V and J genes are TRBV30 and TRBJ1-4; D is undetermined. The ends were cut back, 7 bases at V and 2 bases at J, with 11 bases in the middle. Germline V lookup: CDR1 GTSNPN, CDR2 SVGIG (reference sequence). The CDR3 is made up of 13 amino acids. The CDR3 loop reads CASVSRTNEKLFF. The CDR3 DNA reads TGTGCCTCCGTGTCCAGGACTAATGAAAAACTGTTTTTT.

The chain employs TRBV6-6 and TRBJ1-1; D is unclear. V dropped 6 bases and J dropped 2 bases, with 13 bases sitting between them. Germline V gives CDR1 MNHNY, CDR2 SVGAGI (reference sequence). This CDR3 is built from 14 residues. The CDR3 nucleotides read TGTGCCAGCAGGGCAGCAGGATCTAACACTGAAGCTTTCTTT. Translation gives CASRAAGSNTEAFF.

V usage is TRBV5-4 and J usage is TRBJ1-2; 10 bases are shared with TRBD1. In germline, CDR1 is SGHNT, CDR2 YYREEE (reference sequence). CDR3 length equals 12 residues. J lost 6 bases, V lost 7 bases, and 3 bases had no gene match. CDR3 sequence: CASRTGGNGYTF. The CDR3 nucleotides read TGTGCCAGCCGGACAGGGGGAAATGGCTACACCTTC.

The chain has TRBV3-1 (or the pseudogene TRBV3-2) and TRBJ2-7, with a tentative D call TRBD2 (6 bases). CDR3 length: 15 residues. Germline V lookup: CDR1 LGHDT, CDR2 YNNKEL (reference sequence). V was cut by 2 bases and J by 0 bases, with 11 bases left in between. Written as DNA, the CDR3 is TGTGCCAGCAGCCAACGCGGGGCGTCCTCCTACGAGCAGTACTTC. Translation: CASSQRGASSYEQYF.

This chain uses TRBV5-1 with TRBJ2-3; 12 bases map to TRBD2. The CDR3 has 18 residues. Germline values: CDR1 SGHRS, CDR2 YFSETQ. Trimming cost V 2 bases and J 2 bases; bases outside gene matches: 9. In DNA form, the CDR3 reads TGCGCCAGCAGCTTCCCAGGACTAGCGGGGACAAACACAGATACGCAGTATTTT. Translation: CASSFPGLAGTNTDTQYF.

This clone occurred once. In DNA, the CDR3 is TGTGCCAGCAGTTGGGCGCGGGGAAATCAGCCCCAGCATTTT. Its protein is CASSWARGNQPQHF. The chain has TRBV6-5 and TRBJ1-5; D is unclear. Germline V gene lookup returns CDR1 MNHEY and CDR2 SVGAGI. CDR3 length: 14 amino acids. Deletions cut 4 bases from V and 4 bases from J, with 11 bases between.

The chain links TRBV5-1 to TRBJ1-2; D possibly corresponds to TRBD1 (6 bases). Germline CDR1 and CDR2: SGHRS and YFSETQ. V dropped 0 bases and J dropped 4 bases, with 10 bases sitting between them. The CDR3 runs 14 residues. The CDR3 DNA is TGCGCCAGCAGCTTGGGGGGGCGCAGCTATGGCTACACCTTC. The encoded protein is CASSLGGRSYGYTF. The full variable domain, rest sourced from reference TRBV5-1 and TRBJ1-2, is KAGVTQTPRYLIKTRGQQVTLSCSPISGHRSVSWYQQTPGQGLQFLFEYFSETQRNKGNFPGRFSGRQFSNSRSEMNVSTLELGDSALYLCASSLGGRSYGYTFGSGTRLTVV.

The chain recombines TRBV5-1 with TRBJ1-1; TRBD1 is a possible D gene (5 bases). This CDR3 region has 18 residues. V was clipped by 1 base and J by 1 base, with 20 bases between them. CDR1 is SGHRS, CDR2 YFSETQ, per germline. The CDR3 here is CASSLFLLGATENTEAFF. CDR3 nucleotide sequence: TGCGCCAGCAGCTTGTTCCTCCTTGGGGCAACCGAGAACACTGAAGCTTTCTTT.

The V and J genes are TRBV18 and TRBJ1-1, with D uncertain. V gave up 5 bases and J gave up 1 base, with 8 bases separating them. Per germline, CDR1 KGHSH and CDR2 LQKENI. The length of the CDR3 is 13 residues. CDR3 DNA sequence: TGTGCCAGCTCAGTTGCGGAGAACACTGAAGCTTTCTTT. It codes for CASSVAENTEAFF.

This clone was observed a single time. The chain is built from TRBV27 and TRBJ2-3; 7 nucleotides agree with TRBD1. CDR3 size: 15 residues. The germline gives CDR1 MNHEY, CDR2 SMNVEV (reference sequence). The V and J ends lost 0 bases and 7 bases, in that order; junction bases with no gene match: 7. This chain's CDR3 is CASSLSHRGRNTQYF. The CDR3 DNA reads as TGTGCCAGCAGTTTATCCCACAGGGGTAGGAATACGCAGTATTTT.

This clone appeared once. V and J are TRBV5-6 and TRBJ1-2, with D unclear. Germline assignment: CDR1 SGHDT and CDR2 YYEEEE. The V gene lost 4 bases and the J gene lost 6 bases, with 13 bases spanning the gap. The CDR3 loop spans 13 amino acids. The CDR3 protein is CASSVTPGHGYTF. CDR3 nucleotides: TGTGCCAGCAGCGTGACCCCAGGCCATGGCTACACCTTC.

J is TRBJ2-5 and V is TRBV10-3; 7 bases are shared with TRBD1. The junction had 7 bases not matched to a gene; V was cut back by 10 bases and J by 2 bases. The CDR3 extends over 13 amino acids. In germline, CDR1 is ENHRY, CDR2 SYGVKD. CDR3 in amino acids: CATAGGRQETQYF. As DNA, the CDR3 is TGTGCCACCGCAGGGGGAAGACAAGAGACCCAGTACTTC.

The J gene is TRBJ2-7, the V gene TRBV5-5, with D possibly matching TRBD2 (5 bases). The CDR3 length is 12 residues. Germline CDR1 reads SGHKS; CDR2 reads YYEKEE (reference sequence). V was cut by 3 bases and J by 6 bases, with 10 bases left in between. The CDR3 protein is CASSWSGSEQYF. Here the CDR3 DNA reads TGTGCCAGCAGCTGGTCTGGGAGCGAGCAGTACTTC.

The CDR3 sequence is CASSERLAGVSEQFF. In DNA, the CDR3 is TGTGCCAGCAGTGAGAGGCTAGCGGGGGTGAGTGAGCAGTTCTTC. The chain carries TRBV2 and TRBJ2-1, with 10 nucleotides matching TRBD2. The germline V gene has CDR1 SNHLY and CDR2 FYNNEI. The CDR3 consists of 15 residues. Germline trimming cut 3 bases from V and 9 bases from J; bases unmatched to any gene: 8.

The gene calls are TRBV11-2 and TRBJ1-4; perhaps TRBD1 as D (6 bases). This CDR3 spans 16 amino acids. V lost 6 bases and J 3 bases, leaving 17 bases between the germline ends. In germline, CDR1 is SGHAT, CDR2 FQNNGV. The CDR3 bases are TGTGCCAGCAGTCTTACAGGGCTGGCGTCTAATGAAAAACTGTTTTTT. Protein: CASSLTGLASNEKLFF.

V gene TRBV29-1 combines with J gene TRBJ1-1; TRBD1 might be the D (5 bases). The germline V and J ends were trimmed by 7 bases and 0 bases, with 12 bases remaining between them. The CDR3 contains 13 residues. The germline CDR1 and CDR2 sequences are SQVTM and ANQGSEA. CDR3 region: CSAAGDLNTEAFF. For the CDR3, the DNA is TGCAGCGCCGCGGGGGACCTGAACACTGAAGCTTTCTTT. The whole variable domain, filled in from reference TRBV29-1 and TRBJ1-1, reads SAVISQKPSRDICQRGTSLTIQCQVDSQVTMMFWYRQQPGQSLTLIATANQGSEATYESGFVIDKFPISRPNLTFSTLTVSNMSPEDSSIYLCSAAGDLNTEAFFGQGTRLTVV.

This clone appeared a single time. The rearrangement uses TRBV6-2 or TRBV6-3 and TRBJ2-1, with 8 bases fitting TRBD2. The germline gives CDR1 MNHEY, CDR2 SVGEGT. With V trimmed by 6 bases and J by 5 bases, 24 bases remained unmatched. CDR3 length: 20 amino acids. CDR3 DNA sequence: TGTGCCAGCAGCAAGTTACTGAACCTCCGGGACCGCGGGGGGCACAATGAGCAGTTCTTC. Translating gives CASSKLLNLRDRGGHNEQFF.